This entry lists 13 T cell receptor beta chains sequenced from one sample in a study of T cell responses to AZD1222 COVID-19 vaccine. Profiling relied on immunoSEQ multiplex PCR, and the TCRdb table lists in-frame clones only, not all of them. The sample records tens of thousands of clones, approximately 88% being singletons. The source material was peripheral blood, sampled on day 0 of AZD1222 vaccination. The receptors come from an adult in good health.

This clone appeared a few times. This CDR3 is CASSWGSREQFF. DNA of the CDR3: TGTGCCAGCAGTTGGGGTAGCCGGGAGCAGTTCTTC. The chain employs TRBV2 and TRBJ2-1, with D unresolved. Germline-derived CDR1 and CDR2 are SNHLY and FYNNEI. This CDR3 spans 12 amino acids. Trimming cost V 5 bases and J 10 bases, with 12 bases left between them.

The chain links TRBV6-1 to TRBJ2-7; D might be TRBD1 (6 bases). Germline V gives CDR1 MNHNS, CDR2 SASEGT. The CDR3 covers 17 residues. The germline V and J ends were trimmed by 2 bases and 2 bases, with 19 bases remaining between them. The CDR3 DNA reads as TGTGCCAGCAGTGAAATATGGGGGCAGGCGCAAACCTACGAGCAGTACTTC. It yields the protein CASSEIWGQAQTYEQYF.

The J gene is TRBJ2-7, the V gene TRBV11-3; D not resolved. The CDR3 has 13 residues. V was cut by 1 base and J by 2 bases, with 6 bases left in between. Germline V lookup: CDR1 SGHNT, CDR2 YENEEA. CDR3: CASSLGPTYEQYF. In DNA form, the CDR3 reads TGTGCCAGCAGCTTAGGACCTACCTACGAGCAGTACTTC.

The chain links TRBV6-5 to TRBJ1-3; weak D call: TRBD1 (6 bases). There are 14 residues in the CDR3. The V and J ends lost 5 bases and 2 bases respectively, with 10 bases between them. The germline V gene encodes CDR1 MNHEY and CDR2 SVGAGI. The CDR3 is CASSRAGAGNTIYF. The CDR3 nucleotides are TGTGCCAGCAGTAGGGCAGGGGCTGGAAACACCATATATTTT.

This rearrangement joins TRBV3-1 (or the pseudogene TRBV3-2) to TRBJ2-1; no clear D. The CDR3 has 12 amino acids. Trimming took 0 bases from V and 9 from J, leaving 6 bases between them. Looked up from germline, CDR1 is LGHDT and CDR2 is YNNKEL (reference sequence). CDR3 in DNA: TGTGCCAGCAGCCAAGATATGGCTGAGCAGTTCTTC. Translated, it gives CASSQDMAEQFF.

This clone has just a few counts. The chain joins TRBV6-5 to TRBJ1-5; D is uncertain. Trimming took off 0 bases at V and 0 bases at J, with 6 bases between the two ends. This CDR3 spans 15 amino acids. Germline loops: CDR1 MNHEY, CDR2 SVGAGI. The CDR3 coding sequence is TGTGCCAGCAGTTACTCGGGGAATAGCAATCAGCCCCAGCATTTT. Its protein product is CASSYSGNSNQPQHF.

The gene calls are TRBV9 and TRBJ2-1; TRBD2 is a possible D gene (5 bases). The CDR3 contains 16 residues. V gave up 0 bases and J gave up 3 bases, with 13 bases separating them. Germline V gives CDR1 SGDLS, CDR2 YYNGEE. DNA for the CDR3: TGTGCCAGCAGCGTAGACGGAGCGGTAATCTACAATGAGCAGTTCTTC. Amino acid sequence: CASSVDGAVIYNEQFF.

The rearrangement uses TRBV2 and TRBJ1-2, with TRBD1 matching over 7 bases. The CDR3 runs to 16 residues. The germline gives CDR1 SNHLY, CDR2 FYNNEI. V lost 7 bases to trimming and J lost 2 bases; unmatched junction nucleotides: 13. The CDR3 sequence is CASIRPTGAQNYGYTF. The CDR3 region has the DNA TGTGCCAGCATTAGACCAACAGGGGCCCAAAACTATGGCTACACCTTC.

The chain has TRBV9 and TRBJ2-7; D call uncertain. Trimming removed 2 bases at V and 2 bases at J, with 14 bases between. CDR1 SGDLS and CDR2 YYNGEE come from the germline V gene. The CDR3 is 15 amino acids. The CDR3 here is CASSVSLGLAYEQYF. CDR3 sequence (DNA): TGTGCCAGCAGCGTGAGTTTGGGTCTGGCCTACGAGCAGTACTTC.

V gene TRBV3-1 (or the pseudogene TRBV3-2) combines with J gene TRBJ2-1; 12 nucleotides line up with TRBD2. The CDR3 is 14 amino acids. CDR1 is LGHDT, CDR2 YNNKEL, per germline (reference sequence). Unmatched junction bases numbered 11, after V lost 5 bases and J lost 15 bases. The CDR3 region is CASSTTSGRTWTFF. Here the CDR3 DNA reads TGTGCCAGCAGCACGACTAGCGGGAGAACTTGGACGTTCTTC.

Comment on this clone: One end of the junction fails to match germline, which may point to a read error. V and J are TRBV7-7 and TRBJ2-5; TRBD1 is a possible D gene (6 bases). Germline-derived CDR1 and CDR2 are SSHAT and FNYEAQ (reference sequence). There are 13 residues in the CDR3. CDR3 sequence: CASSPDRRETQYF. The CDR3 nucleotides are TGTGCTAGCAGCCCGGACAGACGGGAGACCCAGTACTTC.

V gene TRBV7-9 combines with J gene TRBJ2-3; D not certain. The CDR3 runs 13 residues. Germline CDR1 reads SEHNR; CDR2 reads FQNEAQ (reference sequence). The V end was cut by 4 bases, the J end by 5 bases, with 10 bases between. Here the CDR3 reads CASSSLREDTQYF. CDR3 bases: TGTGCCAGCAGCTCCTTACGTGAAGATACGCAGTATTTT.

The chain combines TRBV11-2 with TRBJ2-7; tentatively, D is TRBD2 (5 bases). CDR3 length: 14 residues. CDR1 and CDR2 from the germline V gene are SGHAT and FQNNGV. Trimming stripped 2 bases from V and 5 bases from J, with 13 bases between. The CDR3 loop reads CASSLNPGNNEQYF. The CDR3, as DNA: TGTGCCAGCAGCTTAAATCCGGGGAATAACGAGCAGTACTTC.